This T cell receptor beta chain was identified in a study of PD-1 blockade in classical Hodgkin lymphoma. General study findings and limits: Newly diagnosed and completely responding patients shared comparable baseline diversity. Lower baseline TCR diversity was reported for newly diagnosed patients than for healthy donors. After ASCT, patients who started nivolumab under 1 year later were excluded.

Following autologous stem cell transplantation, relapse occurred in every patient, and exposure to brentuximab vedotin varied. Patients had relapsed/refractory classical Hodgkin lymphoma with complete response, partial response or progressive disease as best response. The length of the CDR3 is 14 residues. Germline values: CDR1 SGHNT, CDR2 YYREEE (reference sequence). With 1 base removed from V and 3 bases from J, the gap between germline ends came to 11 bases. This table comes from immunoSEQ multiplex PCR, and its TCRdb copy is limited to in-frame clones, with some not included. Among 20,000 or so clones listed, around 73% were seen once. For this clone: Its antigen is undetermined.

The material was peripheral blood mononuclear cells (PBMCs), obtained before the second cycle of nivolumab. This clonotype was sampled from a human donor with classical Hodgkin lymphoma. The chain employs TRBV5-4 and TRBJ2-7; unclear D gene. The CDR3 here is CASSLMRTNYEQYF. CDR3 bases: TGTGCCAGCAGCTTGATGCGGACGAACTACGAGCAGTACTTC.